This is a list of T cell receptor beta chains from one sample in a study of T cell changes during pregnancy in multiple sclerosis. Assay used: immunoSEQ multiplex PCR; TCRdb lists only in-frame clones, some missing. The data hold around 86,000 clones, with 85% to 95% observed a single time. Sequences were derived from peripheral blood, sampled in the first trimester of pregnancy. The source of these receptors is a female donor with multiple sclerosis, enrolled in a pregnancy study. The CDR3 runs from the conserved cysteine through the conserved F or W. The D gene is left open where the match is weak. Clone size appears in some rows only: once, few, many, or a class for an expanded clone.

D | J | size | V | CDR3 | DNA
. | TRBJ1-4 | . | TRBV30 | CAWSPSIGSAADEKLFF | TGTGCCTGGAGCCCTAGCATCGGGTCGGCGGCGGATGAAAAACTGTTTTTT
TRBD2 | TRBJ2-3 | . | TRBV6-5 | CASSLTWGGDTQYF | TGTGCCAGCAGTTTAACCTGGGGGGGAGATACGCAGTATTTT
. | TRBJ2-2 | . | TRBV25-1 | CASGNGGPPGELFF | TGTGCCAGCGGTAACGGAGGGCCACCCGGGGAGCTGTTTTTT
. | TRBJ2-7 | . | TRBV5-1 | CASSFPGHTNEQYF | TGCGCCAGCAGCTTTCCGGGACACACTAACGAGCAGTACTTC
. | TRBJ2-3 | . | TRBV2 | CASSGDRWAPTDTQYF | TGTGCCAGCAGTGGAGATCGTTGGGCCCCCACAGATACGCAGTATTTT
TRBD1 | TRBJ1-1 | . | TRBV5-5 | CASSFRTGETEAFF | TGTGCCAGCAGCTTCAGGACAGGGGAAACTGAAGCTTTCTTT
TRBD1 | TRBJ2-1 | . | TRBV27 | CASSLRQGGTTEQFF | TGTGCCAGCAGTTTAAGACAGGGGGGCACAACAGAGCAGTTCTTC
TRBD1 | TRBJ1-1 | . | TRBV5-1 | CASSFTGGPTEAFF | TGCGCCAGCAGCTTTACAGGGGGCCCCACTGAAGCTTTCTTT
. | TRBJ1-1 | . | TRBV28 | CASGAFRRTEAFF | TGTGCCAGCGGCGCCTTTCGCAGGACTGAAGCTTTCTTT
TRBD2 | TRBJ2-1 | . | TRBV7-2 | CASSLEGLAREQFF | TGTGCCAGCAGCTTAGAAGGACTAGCGAGGGAGCAGTTCTTC
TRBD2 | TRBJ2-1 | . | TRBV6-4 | CASSLGTSGDYNEQFF | TGTGCCAGCAGTCTCGGGACTAGCGGGGACTACAATGAGCAGTTCTTC
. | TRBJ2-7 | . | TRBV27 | CASSLGGSVTYEQYF | TGTGCCAGCAGTTTAGGTGGGAGCGTCACCTACGAGCAGTACTTC
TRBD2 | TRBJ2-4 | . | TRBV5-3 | CARSLKIMREQILAKNIQYF | TGTGCCAGAAGCTTGAAAATAATGCGGGAGCAAATCCTAGCCAAAAACATTCAGTACTTC
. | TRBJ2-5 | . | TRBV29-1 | CSVRGGETQYF | TGCAGCGTTCGGGGTGGGGAGACCCAGTACTTC
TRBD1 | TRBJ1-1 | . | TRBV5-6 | CASSSRDSEMLNTEAFF | TGTGCCAGCAGCTCGAGGGACAGTGAAATGTTGAACACTGAAGCTTTCTTT
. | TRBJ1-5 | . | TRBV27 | CASSLIGVGWGNQPQHF | TGTGCCAGCAGTTTAATCGGGGTGGGTTGGGGCAATCAGCCCCAGCATTTT
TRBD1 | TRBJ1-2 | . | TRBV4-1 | CASSQEASGGPNYGYTF | TGCGCCAGCAGCCAAGAGGCGTCAGGGGGGCCTAACTATGGCTACACCTTC
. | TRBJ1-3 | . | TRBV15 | CATSSQGPGNTIYF | TGTGCCACCAGCAGCCAGGGCCCTGGAAACACCATATATTTT
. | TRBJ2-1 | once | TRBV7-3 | CASSARASSYNEQFF | TGTGCCAGCAGCGCCCGCGCGAGTTCCTACAATGAGCAGTTCTTC
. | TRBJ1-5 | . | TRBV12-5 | CASGLGQGGQPQHF | TGTGCTAGTGGTTTAGGGCAGGGTGGTCAGCCCCAGCATTTT
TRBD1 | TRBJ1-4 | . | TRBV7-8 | CASSLGVVQGGGKEKLFF | TGTGCCAGCAGCTTAGGCGTGGTACAGGGGGGAGGGAAAGAAAAACTGTTTTTT